The 2 T cell receptor beta chains in this list originate from one sample, sequenced in a study of sequential checkpoint blockade in melanoma. Only in-frame clones appear in the TCRdb table, and some are missing; sequencing was by immunoSEQ multiplex PCR. The sample yields approximately 6,000 clones, around half seen once. Documented treatment: randomized to nivolumab then ipilimumab (arm A) or the reverse (arm B). The specimen comprised CD8+ T cells sorted from blood (inferred from file names), sampled from a patient given nivolumab and ipilimumab in sequence. The receptors come from a human donor with melanoma.

The V call is TRBV27, the J call TRBJ2-1, with D possibly TRBD1 on 5 matching bases. V gave up 4 bases and J gave up 0 bases, with 10 bases separating them. The CDR3 has 15 amino acids. Germline CDR1 reads MNHEY; CDR2 reads SMNVEV (reference sequence). CDR3 sequence reads: CASSSQGSSYNEQFF. As DNA, the CDR3 is TGTGCCAGCAGTTCCCAGGGAAGCTCCTACAATGAGCAGTTCTTC.

This chain joins TRBV7-3 and TRBJ2-2, with D possibly TRBD2 on 5 matching bases. This CDR3 spans 13 amino acids. V lost 7 bases and J 6 bases, leaving 12 bases between the germline ends. Germline lookup yields CDR1 SGHTA and CDR2 FQGTGA. The CDR3 DNA reads as TGTGCCAGCAAAAGGGAGTCTTCCGGGGAGCTGTTTTTT. This gives the protein CASKRESSGELFF.